This T cell receptor (beta chain) is drawn from a study of cytomegalovirus exposure and HLA in healthy donors. Findings and caveats of the study: In a later analysis, CMV-associated beta chains were mostly HLA-associated, it appeared. In a later analysis, an Asian-associated ancestry cluster reportedly showed fewer N-insertions than the 666-donor mean.

This clone was detected only a few times. Its antigen is currently unknown. The PCR used 60 Vbeta and 13 Jbeta primers. Here immunoSEQ multiplex PCR was the method, and the copy in TCRdb shows in-frame clones only, minus some. The table records roughly 150,000 clones, around 10% of them present only once. The CDR3 spans 16 residues. Donors were ostensibly healthy at sampling, although undocumented immune exposures were probable. The TCR comes from a male donor in good health and CMV-seronegative. The sample consisted of PBMCs. V and J are TRBV21-1 and TRBJ2-7; TRBD1 was called by the table and not checked on the DNA. TRBV21-1 is shown as a pseudogene. CDR3 nucleotide sequence: TGTGCCAGCAGCAAATCAGGGCCTGGTAGTCGTGGCGAGCAGTACTTC. This sequence encodes CASSKSGPGSRGEQYF.